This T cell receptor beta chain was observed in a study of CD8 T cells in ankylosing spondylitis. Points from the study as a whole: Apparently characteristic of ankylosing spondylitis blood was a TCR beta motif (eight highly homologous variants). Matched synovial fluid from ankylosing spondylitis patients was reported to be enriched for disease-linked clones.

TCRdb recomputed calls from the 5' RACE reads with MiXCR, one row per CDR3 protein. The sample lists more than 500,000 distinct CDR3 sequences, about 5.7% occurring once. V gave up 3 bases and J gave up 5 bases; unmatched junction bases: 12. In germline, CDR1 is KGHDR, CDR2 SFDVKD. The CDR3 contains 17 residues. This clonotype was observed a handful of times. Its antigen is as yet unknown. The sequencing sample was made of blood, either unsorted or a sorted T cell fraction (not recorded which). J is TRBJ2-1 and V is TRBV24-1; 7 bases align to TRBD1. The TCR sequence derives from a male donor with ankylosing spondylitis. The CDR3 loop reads CATSDNHPGQINNEQFF. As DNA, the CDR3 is TGTGCCACCAGTGATAACCACCCGGGACAGATAAACAATGAGCAGTTCTTC.